The 15 T cell receptor beta chains given below trace back to one sample, sequenced in a study of cytomegalovirus exposure and HLA in healthy donors. Clones were read by immunoSEQ multiplex PCR, and TCRdb kept only the in-frame ones, dropping some. The sample consists of under 300,000 clones, 90% of them appearing once. Material for sequencing was PBMCs. These receptors all come from a young woman in good health and CMV-seronegative.

CDR3 bases: TGTGCCACCAGCAGAGAATCCCCCCCACTAGCGGGGGGTCTTAAAGAGACCCAGTACTTC. Encoded protein: CATSRESPPLAGGLKETQYF. The V and J genes are TRBV15 and TRBJ2-5; 12 bases align to TRBD2. V lost 0 bases to trimming and J lost 3 bases; unmatched junction nucleotides: 14. CDR3 length equals 20 residues. The germline CDR1 and CDR2 sequences are LNHNV and YYDKDF (reference sequence).

The chain is built from TRBV6-1 and TRBJ2-6, with 8 positions matching TRBD1. The length of the CDR3 is 15 residues. Trimming cost V 4 bases and J 2 bases; bases outside gene matches: 1. CDR1 MNHNS and CDR2 SASEGT come from the germline V gene. CDR3 in DNA: TGTGCCAGCAGTGTACAGGGGGCTGGGGCCAACGTCCTGACTTTC. Its translation: CASSVQGAGANVLTF.

This clone was detected once. The V call is TRBV18, the J call TRBJ2-2, with TRBD2 identical over 9 bases. The germline gives CDR1 KGHSH, CDR2 LQKENI. The CDR3 totals 15 residues. The trim removed 3 bases at V and 5 bases at J, leaving 4 bases unmatched. CDR3 in amino acids: CASSPPAGGTGELFF. The CDR3 bases are TGTGCCAGCTCACCTCCAGCGGGGGGAACCGGGGAGCTGTTTTTT.

The chain couples TRBV6-5 to TRBJ1-2; 9 bases are shared with TRBD1. CDR3 length: 14 residues. Germline CDR1 reads MNHEY; CDR2 reads SVGAGI. V was pared by 2 bases and J by 6 bases, with 4 bases of the junction left unmatched. The CDR3: CASSYSGTGNGYTF. The CDR3 region has the DNA TGTGCCAGCAGTTACAGTGGGACAGGGAATGGCTACACCTTC.

This clone appeared a single time. The genes are TRBV7-8 and TRBJ2-1; no firm D call. The CDR3 totals 13 residues. Germline assignment: CDR1 SGHVS and CDR2 FQNEAQ. Trimming left V 7 bases short and J 11 bases short, with 18 bases between. CDR3 sequence: CASIPRPEEKQFF. The CDR3, as DNA: TGTGCCAGCATTCCCCGTCCCGAGGAGAAGCAGTTCTTC.

This clone occurred a few times. The J gene is TRBJ1-2, the V gene TRBV9, with D tentatively TRBD1 (5 bases). The CDR3 is made up of 14 amino acids. Germline V gene data show CDR1 as SGDLS and CDR2 as YYNGEE. With 0 bases removed from V and 4 bases from J, the gap between germline ends came to 10 bases. CDR3 residues: CASSVDQGRYGYTF. In DNA, the CDR3 is TGTGCCAGCAGCGTAGACCAGGGCCGCTATGGCTACACCTTC.

The chain carries TRBV5-1 and TRBJ2-3, with 10 positions matching TRBD2. V was clipped by 0 bases and J by 6 bases; unmatched bases: 7. The CDR3 is 16 residues long. Germline V gene sequence: CDR1 SGHRS, CDR2 YFSETQ. The DNA for the CDR3 is TGCGCCAGCAGCTTGGGGCTAGCGGGGGCAGGGGATACGCAGTATTTT. It specifies CASSLGLAGAGDTQYF.

The genes are TRBV27 and TRBJ2-2; TRBD2 matches 15 bases. CDR3 length: 18 amino acids. Germline loops: CDR1 MNHEY, CDR2 SMNVEV (reference sequence). Trimming cost V 3 bases and J 5 bases; bases outside gene matches: 7. CDR3: CASSFSGLAGGRTGELFF. CDR3 nucleotides: TGTGCCAGCAGTTTTTCGGGACTAGCGGGGGGCCGGACCGGGGAGCTGTTTTTT.

V and J are TRBV5-1 and TRBJ1-2; 9 positions match TRBD1. The length of the CDR3 is 20 residues. V was pared by 3 bases and J by 7 bases, with 25 bases of the junction left unmatched. The germline gives CDR1 SGHRS, CDR2 YFSETQ. The CDR3 loop reads CASSSQLRTGTGSLLVGYTF. CDR3 coding DNA: TGCGCCAGCAGCTCCCAACTCAGAACCGGGACAGGGTCGTTGCTAGTTGGCTACACCTTC.

The chain carries TRBV13 and TRBJ1-1; D perhaps matches TRBD1 (6 bases). Trimming removed 3 bases at V and 5 bases at J, with 10 bases between. The CDR3 covers 13 residues. Germline values: CDR1 PRHDT, CDR2 FYEKMQ (reference sequence). The CDR3 reads CASSFEGGTEAFF. The CDR3, as DNA: TGTGCCAGCAGCTTTGAGGGGGGGACTGAAGCTTTCTTT.

This clone was found once. The chain couples TRBV2 to TRBJ2-5, with 14 nucleotides matching TRBD2. Germline V gene sequence: CDR1 SNHLY, CDR2 FYNNEI. The V gene end was trimmed by 8 bases and the J gene end by 0 bases; junction bases not matched to a gene: 5. The CDR3 consists of 16 residues. This CDR3 is CASRTGLAGDQETQYF. CDR3 nucleotides: TGTGCCAGCCGGACGGGACTAGCGGGGGACCAAGAGACCCAGTACTTC.

This clone was recorded once. The CDR3 coding sequence is TGTGCCAGCAGTTTGGCGGGGCCTGGCTACACCTTC. Translation gives CASSLAGPGYTF. V is TRBV28 and J is TRBJ1-2, with D possibly being TRBD1 (5 bases). This CDR3 contains 12 residues. V was trimmed by 3 bases and J by 7 bases, leaving 9 bases between them. Germline-derived CDR1 and CDR2 are MDHEN and SYDVKM.

As for this clone: One end of the junction varies from germline; a read error may be responsible. This chain uses TRBV5-4 with TRBJ1-1; a weak D match, TRBD1 (6 bases). The CDR3 totals 9 residues. Germline-derived CDR1 and CDR2 are SGHNT and YYREEE (reference sequence). This CDR3 reads CASSITGRF. The CDR3 DNA is TGTGCCAGCAGCATAACAGGGAGATTT.

The chain carries TRBV6-5 and TRBJ1-2, with 8 positions matching TRBD1. V trimming: 9 bases; J trimming: 0 bases; junction bases outside the gene matches: 3. CDR3 length equals 13 residues. The germline CDR1 and CDR2 sequences are MNHEY and SVGAGI. CDR3 protein: CASNRGANYGYTF. The DNA for the CDR3 is TGTGCCAGTAACAGGGGGGCTAACTATGGCTACACCTTC.

This chain joins TRBV15 and TRBJ2-7; 9 nucleotides match TRBD2. The trim removed 0 bases at V and 4 bases at J, leaving 13 bases unmatched. Looked up from germline, CDR1 is LNHNV and CDR2 is YYDKDF (reference sequence). The CDR3 has 18 residues. The CDR3 loop is CATSRDHFCLAGIYEQYV. The DNA for the CDR3 is TGTGCCACCAGCAGAGATCATTTCTGCCTAGCGGGGATATACGAGCAGTACGTC.